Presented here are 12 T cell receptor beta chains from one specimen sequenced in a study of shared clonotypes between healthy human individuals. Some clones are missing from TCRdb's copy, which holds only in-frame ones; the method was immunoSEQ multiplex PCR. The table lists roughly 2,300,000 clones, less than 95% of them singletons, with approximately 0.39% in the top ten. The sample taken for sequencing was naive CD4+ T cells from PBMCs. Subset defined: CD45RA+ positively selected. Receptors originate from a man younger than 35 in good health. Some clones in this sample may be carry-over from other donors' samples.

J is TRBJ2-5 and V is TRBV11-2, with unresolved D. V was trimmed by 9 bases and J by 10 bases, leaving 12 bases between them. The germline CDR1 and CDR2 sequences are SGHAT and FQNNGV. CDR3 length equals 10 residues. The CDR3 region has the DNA TGTGCCAGGACCGTGGATGACCAGTACTTC. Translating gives CARTVDDQYF.

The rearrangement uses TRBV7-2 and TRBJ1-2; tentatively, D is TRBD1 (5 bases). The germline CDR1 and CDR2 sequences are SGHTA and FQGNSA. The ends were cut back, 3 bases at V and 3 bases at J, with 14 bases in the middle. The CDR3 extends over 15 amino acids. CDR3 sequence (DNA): TGTGCCAGCAGCTTCCGGGGGGGAAAGGACTATGGCTACACCTTC. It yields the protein CASSFRGGKDYGYTF.

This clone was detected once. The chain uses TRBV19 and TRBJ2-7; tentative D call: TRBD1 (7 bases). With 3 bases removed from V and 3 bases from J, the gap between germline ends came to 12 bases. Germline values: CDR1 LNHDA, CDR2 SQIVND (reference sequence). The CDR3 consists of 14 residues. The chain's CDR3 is CASSIGRGDYEQYF. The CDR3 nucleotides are TGTGCCAGTAGTATCGGCAGGGGGGACTACGAGCAGTACTTC.

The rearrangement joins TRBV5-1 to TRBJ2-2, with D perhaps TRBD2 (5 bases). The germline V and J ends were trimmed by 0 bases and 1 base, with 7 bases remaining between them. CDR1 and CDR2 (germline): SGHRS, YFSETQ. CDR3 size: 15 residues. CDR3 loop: CASSLERRNTGELFF. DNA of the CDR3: TGCGCCAGCAGCTTGGAGCGGAGGAACACCGGGGAGCTGTTTTTT.

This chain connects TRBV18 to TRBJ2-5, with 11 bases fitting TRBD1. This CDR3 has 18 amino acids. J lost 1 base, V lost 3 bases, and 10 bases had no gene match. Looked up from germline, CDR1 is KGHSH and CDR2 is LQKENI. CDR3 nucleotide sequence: TGTGCCAGCTCACCGAAAAGAGGACAGGGGGCGATCCAAGAGACCCAGTACTTC. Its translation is CASSPKRGQGAIQETQYF.

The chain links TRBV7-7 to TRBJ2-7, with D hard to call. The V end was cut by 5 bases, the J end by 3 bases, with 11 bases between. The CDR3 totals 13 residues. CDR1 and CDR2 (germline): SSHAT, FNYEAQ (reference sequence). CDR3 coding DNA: TGTGCCAGCAGCGAGCGAGAAAACTACGAGCAGTACTTC. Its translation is CASSERENYEQYF.

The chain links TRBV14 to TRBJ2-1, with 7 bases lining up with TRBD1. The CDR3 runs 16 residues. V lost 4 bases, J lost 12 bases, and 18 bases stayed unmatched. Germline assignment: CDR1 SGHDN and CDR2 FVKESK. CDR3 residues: CASSRRGGAYLGGQFF. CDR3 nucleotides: TGTGCCAGCAGCCGCCGAGGGGGCGCTTACCTAGGTGGGCAGTTCTTC.

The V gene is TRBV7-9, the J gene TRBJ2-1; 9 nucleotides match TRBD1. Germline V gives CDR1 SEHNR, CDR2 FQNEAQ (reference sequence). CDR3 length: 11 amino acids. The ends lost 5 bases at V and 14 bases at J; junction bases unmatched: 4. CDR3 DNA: TGTGCCAGCAGCCTCCGGGACAGGGAGTTCTTC. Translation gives CASSLRDREFF.

CDR3 loop: CASSFPGTPPDQPQHF. CDR3 DNA sequence: TGTGCCAGCAGTTTCCCAGGGACACCTCCGGATCAGCCCCAGCATTTT. The chain carries TRBV28 and TRBJ1-5; a weak D match, TRBD1 (6 bases). The germline V and J ends were trimmed by 3 bases and 5 bases, with 17 bases remaining between them. The germline V gene has CDR1 MDHEN and CDR2 SYDVKM. This CDR3 comprises 16 residues.

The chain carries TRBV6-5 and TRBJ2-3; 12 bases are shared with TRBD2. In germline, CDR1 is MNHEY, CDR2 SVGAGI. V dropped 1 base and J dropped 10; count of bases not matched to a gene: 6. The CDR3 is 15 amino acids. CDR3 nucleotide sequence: TGTGCCAGCAGTTACTGGGCTAGCGGGAGGGCTTCGCAGTATTTT. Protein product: CASSYWASGRASQYF.

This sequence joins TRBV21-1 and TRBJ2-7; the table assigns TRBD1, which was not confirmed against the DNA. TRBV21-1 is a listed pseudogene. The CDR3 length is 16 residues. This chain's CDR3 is CASRTRGGRRYYEQYF. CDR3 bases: TGTGCCAGCAGGACGAGAGGGGGTAGGCGGTACTACGAGCAGTACTTC.

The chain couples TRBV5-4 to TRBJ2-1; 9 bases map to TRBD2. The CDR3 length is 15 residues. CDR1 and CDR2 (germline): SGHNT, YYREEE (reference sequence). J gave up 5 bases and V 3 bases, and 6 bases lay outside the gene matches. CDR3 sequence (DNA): TGTGCCAGCAGCTCGCTAGCGGGAAGAAACAATGAGCAGTTCTTC. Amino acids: CASSSLAGRNNEQFF.